A single sample gave rise to the 25 T cell receptor beta chains below, sequenced in a study of CXCR3-negative and CXCR3-positive naive CD8 T cells. UMI-labeled TRB cDNA libraries were prepared by 5' RACE. After re-calling the 5' RACE reads, TCRdb lists one entry per CDR3 protein, DNA absent. The sample features 85,000 to 130,000 distinct CDR3 sequences, with approximately 0.38% in its top ten. These receptors are not linked to any known antigen. Study conclusions and caveats: A higher hydrophobicity marked the TRB CDR3s of CXCR3-positive naive cells versus CXCR3-negative naive cells.

The source material was naive CXCR3+ CD8+ T cells from blood. Subset in this sample: CD45RO-CCR7+CD27+CD95- naive CD8+ T cells expressing CXCR3 (TNR3+). The receptors were gathered from a human donor in good health. Some clones in this sample may be carry-over from other donors' samples.

CDR3: CASSDRQGNYEQYF. The V and J genes are TRBV2 and TRBJ2-7; TCRdb's D call, TRBD1, is unchecked because there is no DNA. The CDR3 contains 14 residues. Germline values: CDR1 SNHLY, CDR2 FYNNEI.

The chain recombines TRBV15 with TRBJ2-1. This CDR3 has 13 residues. From germline, CDR1 is LNHNV and CDR2 YYDKDF (reference sequence). The CDR3: CATSRGKVGEQFF. Variable domain in full (rest from reference TRBV15 and TRBJ2-1): DAMVIQNPRYQVTQFGKPVTLSCSQTLNHNVMYWYQQKSSQAPKLLFHYYDKDFNNEADTPDNFQSRRPNTSFCFLDIRSPGLGDTAMYLCATSRGKVGEQFFGPGTRLTVL.

The chain has TRBV6-5 and TRBJ2-7; TCRdb designates TRBD2, a call that cannot be tested without DNA. The germline V gene has CDR1 MNHEY and CDR2 SVGAGI. The CDR3 extends over 14 amino acids. The CDR3 sequence is CASGSAARSYEQYF.

The chain links TRBV4-2 to TRBJ1-4. CDR1 LGHNA and CDR2 YNFKEQ come from the germline V gene. The CDR3 is 15 residues long. The CDR3 here is CASSQDSGGGEKLFF.

The V and J genes are TRBV7-9 and TRBJ1-1; TCRdb outputs TRBD1, but without DNA this stays unchecked. The germline CDR1 and CDR2 sequences are SEHNR and FQNEAQ (reference sequence). CDR3 length: 15 amino acids. CDR3 loop: CASSDRTGLVTEAFF.

CDR3 region: CASSEGQGASEQFF. This chain links TRBV25-1 with TRBJ2-1; the D call from TCRdb, TRBD1, cannot be confirmed without DNA. The CDR3 length is 14 residues. Looked up from germline, CDR1 is MGHDK and CDR2 is SYGVNS.

This chain joins TRBV20-1 and TRBJ2-1; the D call from TCRdb, TRBD1, cannot be confirmed without DNA. This CDR3 has 16 residues. The germline gives CDR1 DFQATT, CDR2 SNEGSKA (reference sequence). CDR3 sequence reads: CSARNPDSHSYNEQFF.

The V call is TRBV21-1, the J call TRBJ2-3. TRBV21-1 is a documented pseudogene. The CDR3 contains 14 residues. The chain's CDR3 is CASSKKKGWDTQYF.

The rearrangement links TRBV4-1 to TRBJ2-5; as DNA is missing, the TRBD1 call by TCRdb cannot be tested. The length of the CDR3 is 14 residues. Per germline, CDR1 MGHRA and CDR2 YSYEKL. The CDR3: CASMPPGEQETQYF.

V and J are TRBV27 and TRBJ1-5; TCRdb's D gene call, TRBD1, goes unchecked for lack of DNA. CDR1 is MNHEY and CDR2 is SMNVEV in the germline V gene (reference sequence). This CDR3 is 14 amino acids long. The CDR3 sequence: CASSSGDSNQPQHF.

V usage is TRBV10-2 and J usage is TRBJ2-1. The CDR3 has 13 residues. The V gene's germline CDR1 is WSHSY and CDR2 SAAADI. The CDR3 reads CASSVVSINEQFF.

This chain connects TRBV4-2 to TRBJ2-3; TCRdb lists TRBD1, though no DNA is available to test this call. Germline V gene sequence: CDR1 LGHNA, CDR2 YNFKEQ. The CDR3 consists of 17 residues. CDR3 residues: CASSRNGAGSSTDTQYF.

This chain uses TRBV7-2 with TRBJ2-5; TCRdb indicates TRBD2, and absent DNA this call remains unverified. The germline V gene encodes CDR1 SGHTA and CDR2 FQGNSA. This CDR3 has 14 amino acids. CDR3 residues: CASSPDGQRETQYF.

The chain combines TRBV5-1 with TRBJ2-1; TCRdb picks TRBD2, but there is no DNA to check that call. The CDR3 extends over 17 amino acids. Germline lookup yields CDR1 SGHRS and CDR2 YFSETQ. This CDR3 is CASSWIPSGGVLDEQFF.

V and J are TRBV27 and TRBJ1-2; as DNA is missing, the TRBD1 call by TCRdb cannot be tested. This CDR3 comprises 14 residues. Germline CDR1 reads MNHEY; CDR2 reads SMNVEV (reference sequence). The CDR3 here is CASGGQGWTDGYTF.

The genes are TRBV3-1 and TRBJ2-2. Looked up from germline, CDR1 is LGHDT and CDR2 is YNNKEL (reference sequence). The CDR3 spans 17 residues. The CDR3 sequence: CASSQESNSMNAGELFF.

The chain couples TRBV6-6 to TRBJ2-2; checking the TCRdb D call of TRBD1 is not possible without DNA. This CDR3 spans 16 amino acids. Germline CDR1 reads MNHNY; CDR2 reads SVGAGI (reference sequence). CDR3 residues: CASSYPGTVNTGELFF.

The genes are TRBV29-1 and TRBJ2-4. Per germline, CDR1 SQVTM and CDR2 ANQGSEA. The length of the CDR3 is 13 residues. CDR3 amino acids: CSVVGPANNIQYF. The full variable domain, with the rest looked up from reference TRBV29-1 and TRBJ2-4, is SAVISQKPSRDICQRGTSLTIQCQVDSQVTMMFWYRQQPGQSLTLIATANQGSEATYESGFVIDKFPISRPNLTFSTLTVSNMSPEDSSIYLCSVVGPANNIQYFGAGTRLSVL.

The CDR3 sequence: CASTVDLGGGLNEQFF. This chain connects TRBV5-4 to TRBJ2-1; TCRdb selects TRBD1, and the lack of DNA leaves this call unchecked. Germline CDR1 and CDR2: SGHNT and YYREEE (reference sequence). The CDR3 has 16 amino acids.

The CDR3: CASSLAGQGGQETQYF. The chain has TRBV11-1 and TRBJ2-5; there is no DNA to check the TCRdb D call of TRBD1. Germline CDR1 and CDR2: SGHAT and FQDESV (reference sequence). This CDR3 has 16 residues.

The chain has TRBV7-7 and TRBJ2-5; the D call of TRBD2 rests on TCRdb alone, since no DNA is present to check it. CDR3 length: 13 amino acids. CDR1 SSHAT and CDR2 FNYEAQ come from the germline V gene (reference sequence). This CDR3 reads CASSLNSGRLQYF.

The CDR3 loop reads CASSQDPPGQGVQTQYF. The rearrangement uses TRBV14 and TRBJ2-5; TCRdb reports TRBD1, a call that lacks DNA to check it against. The CDR3 has 17 residues. Germline V gives CDR1 SGHDN, CDR2 FVKESK.

The rearrangement links TRBV6-5 to TRBJ2-1; TCRdb indicates TRBD1, and absent DNA this call remains unverified. Germline-derived CDR1 and CDR2 are MNHEY and SVGAGI. The CDR3 is 16 residues long. CDR3 sequence: CASSYFSSDPGPWQFF.

The V call is TRBV19, the J call TRBJ2-7; as DNA is missing, the TRBD2 call by TCRdb cannot be tested. The CDR3 contains 13 residues. CDR1 LNHDA and CDR2 SQIVND come from the germline V gene (reference sequence). CDR3 sequence: CASSRGGSYEQYF.

The rearrangement joins TRBV29-1 to TRBJ2-1; TCRdb returns TRBD2, unconfirmable since there is no DNA. There are 13 residues in the CDR3. CDR1 is SQVTM, CDR2 ANQGSEA, per germline. CDR3 region: CSPRRGAYNEQFF.